Shown below are 23 T cell receptor beta chains from a single sample sequenced in a study of neurological immune-mediated disorders. One entry per CDR3 protein results from TCRdb running MiXCR on the 5' RACE reads. The repertoire consists of just under 40,000 distinct CDR3 sequences, with almost 7.5% occurring once and the leading ten covering about 6%. The sequencing sample was made of CD4+ T cells from blood. These receptors all stem from a man aged 50-60 years in good health.

This clonotype was recorded at least ten times. In DNA, the CDR3 is TGTGCCAGCAGCATAAGGGGAGACCTGAACACCGGGGAGCTGTTTTTT. Translated, it gives CASSIRGDLNTGELFF. The chain recombines TRBV28 with TRBJ2-2, with D possibly being TRBD1 or TRBD2 (5 bases each). Trimming stripped 6 bases from V and 1 base from J, with 15 bases between. This CDR3 is built from 16 residues. Germline CDR1 and CDR2: MDHEN and SYDVKM.

This clonotype was seen ten or more times. This rearrangement joins TRBV4-1 to TRBJ2-1, with 8 bases identical to TRBD2. The J segment lost 9 bases and the V segment lost 0 bases, leaving 13 bases of the junction unmatched. CDR1 MGHRA and CDR2 YSYEKL come from the germline V gene. The CDR3 runs to 17 residues. In DNA, the CDR3 is TGCGCCAGCAGCCAAGATCAGTCAGCGGGAGCTTTCGGTGAGCAGTTCTTC. Protein: CASSQDQSAGAFGEQFF.

This clonotype has at least ten counts. The chain is built from TRBV3-1 and TRBJ2-1, with 10 bases identical to TRBD2. V shed 1 base, J shed 8 bases, and the junction held 8 bases outside the gene matches. There are 16 residues in the CDR3. The germline V gene has CDR1 LGHDT and CDR2 YNNKEL (reference sequence). CDR3 protein: CASSQAAGGGGYEQFF. As DNA, the CDR3 is TGTGCCAGCAGCCAAGCAGCGGGAGGGGGAGGATATGAGCAGTTCTTC.

Many counts were recorded for this clonotype. The CDR3 sequence is CSARGQGETQYF. In DNA form, the CDR3 reads TGCAGTGCTAGGGGGCAGGGGGAGACCCAGTACTTC. The genes are TRBV20-1 and TRBJ2-5, with D possibly being TRBD1 (6 bases). Germline loops: CDR1 DFQATT, CDR2 SNEGSKA (reference sequence). V was cut by 3 bases and J by 5 bases, with 10 bases left in between. The length of the CDR3 is 12 residues.

This clonotype was observed at least ten times. The V gene is TRBV14, the J gene TRBJ2-1; D not certain. The CDR3 consists of 13 residues. V lost 5 bases and J 8 bases, leaving 13 bases between the germline ends. Germline CDR1 reads SGHDN; CDR2 reads FVKESK. The chain's CDR3 is CASSWRLGDEQFF. Written as DNA, the CDR3 is TGTGCCAGCAGCTGGCGTCTGGGCGATGAGCAGTTCTTC.

The J gene is TRBJ2-5, the V gene TRBV5-6; D remains unclear. CDR1 and CDR2 from the germline V gene are SGHDT and YYEEEE. V lost 0 bases, J lost 5 bases, and 11 bases lay in between. CDR3 length: 14 amino acids. The CDR3 sequence: CASSLDDGEETQYF. CDR3 bases: TGTGCCAGCAGCTTGGATGATGGCGAGGAGACCCAGTACTTC.

In this sample, this clonotype turned up a few times. The CDR3, as DNA: TGTGCCAGCAACCCTCGGGGGCTCACAGATACGCAGTATTTT. It yields the protein CASNPRGLTDTQYF. The chain combines TRBV7-2 with TRBJ2-3; D may correspond to TRBD1 or TRBD2 (6 bases each). Germline loops: CDR1 SGHTA, CDR2 FQGNSA. This CDR3 region has 14 residues. Trimming took 7 bases from V and 2 from J, leaving 13 bases between them.

This clonotype was picked up many times. The chain is built from TRBV28 and TRBJ2-7; D is undetermined. V was cut by 6 bases and J by 6 bases, with 12 bases left in between. Germline-derived CDR1 and CDR2 are MDHEN and SYDVKM. The CDR3 spans 12 residues. The CDR3 spells CASRSPPGEQYF. The CDR3 DNA sequence: TGTGCCAGCAGGTCCCCCCCGGGCGAGCAGTACTTC.

This clonotype was observed many times. This rearrangement joins TRBV5-1 to TRBJ2-7; 10 nucleotides align to TRBD1. The V gene end was trimmed by 2 bases and the J gene end by 7 bases; junction bases not matched to a gene: 15. Germline values: CDR1 SGHRS, CDR2 YFSETQ. CDR3 length: 17 amino acids. CDR3 sequence: CASSFTLPGTGVGEQYF. As DNA, the CDR3 is TGCGCCAGCAGCTTTACCCTCCCCGGGACAGGGGTTGGGGAGCAGTACTTC. The whole variable domain, filled in from reference TRBV5-1 and TRBJ2-7, reads KAGVTQTPRYLIKTRGQQVTLSCSPISGHRSVSWYQQTPGQGLQFLFEYFSETQRNKGNFPGRFSGRQFSNSRSEMNVSTLELGDSALYLCASSFTLPGTGVGEQYFGPGTRLTVT.

This clonotype rates as medium-sized. The junction and the germline gene differ at one end; a read error may be behind it. The genes are TRBV5-1 and TRBJ2-5; D uncertain. The CDR3 covers 11 residues. Germline V gives CDR1 SGHRS, CDR2 YFSETQ. CDR3 protein: CASSFQETQYF. CDR3 DNA sequence: TGTGCCAGCAGCTTCCAAGAGACCCAGTACTTC.

In its sample, this clonotype was seen many times. The chain employs TRBV20-1 and TRBJ2-5, with TRBD2 matching over 9 bases. The CDR3 covers 16 residues. From germline, CDR1 is DFQATT and CDR2 SNEGSKA (reference sequence). Germline trimming cut 3 bases from V and 2 bases from J; bases unmatched to any gene: 10. The CDR3, as DNA: TGCAGTGCTAGCGGGGGTAGCGGGAGTCGGCAAGAGACCCAGTACTTC. Amino acid sequence: CSASGGSGSRQETQYF.

Many counts were recorded for this clonotype. The V gene is TRBV7-2, the J gene TRBJ2-5; D is unclear. Between the trimmed V and J ends, which lost 1 base and 1 base, there was a span of 4 bases. Germline V gene lookup returns CDR1 SGHTA and CDR2 FQGNSA. CDR3 length: 13 residues. The CDR3 nucleotides read TGTGCCAGCAGCTTAGAATTCCAAGAGACCCAGTACTTC. Protein: CASSLEFQETQYF.

This clonotype was seen ten or more times. This chain joins TRBV3-1 and TRBJ2-5, with 11 bases fitting TRBD2. Losses at the gene ends were 4 bases for V and 2 bases for J; bases not matched to a gene: 12. The CDR3 runs to 18 residues. CDR1 and CDR2 (germline): LGHDT, YNNKEL (reference sequence). This CDR3 is CASSPRFTSGSPQETQYF. The CDR3 bases are TGTGCCAGCAGCCCAAGGTTTACTAGCGGGAGTCCGCAAGAGACCCAGTACTTC.

Ten or more counts support this clonotype. The chain recombines TRBV24-1 with TRBJ2-1, with no clear D. V gave up 2 bases and J gave up 5 bases, with 6 bases separating them. Germline V gives CDR1 KGHDR, CDR2 SFDVKD. The CDR3 is 13 residues long. The DNA of the CDR3 is TGTGCCACCAGTGATTCGATGGACAATGAGCAGTTCTTC. This codes for CATSDSMDNEQFF.

The chain is built from TRBV24-1 and TRBJ2-3, with 9 bases fitting TRBD1. Germline CDR1 reads KGHDR; CDR2 reads SFDVKD. V dropped 2 bases and J dropped 7; count of bases not matched to a gene: 12. This CDR3 is 17 amino acids long. The CDR3 spells CATSDSKQGAGMNTQYF. The CDR3 nucleotides read TGTGCCACCAGTGATTCAAAACAGGGGGCGGGCATGAATACGCAGTATTTT.

This clonotype was observed at least ten times. The chain links TRBV2 to TRBJ1-6; TRBD1 aligns across 12 bases. The CDR3 runs to 18 residues. Germline CDR1 SNHLY, CDR2 FYNNEI. Trimming removed 4 bases from V and 3 bases from J; junction bases left unmatched: 7. The CDR3 reads CASSGDRGLQHYNSPLHF. The CDR3 DNA sequence: TGTGCCAGCAGTGGGGACAGGGGGCTTCAACACTATAATTCACCCCTCCACTTT.

This clonotype was detected many times. This chain uses TRBV7-2 with TRBJ2-2; 9 nucleotides agree with TRBD1. After removal of 5 bases from V and 4 bases from J, the junction contained 5 bases not matched to a gene. This CDR3 is built from 15 residues. Germline CDR1 is SGHTA and CDR2 is FQGNSA. The CDR3 nucleotides are TGTGCCAGCAGCCCTGGACAGGGGATCACCGGGGAGCTGTTTTTT. Its translation: CASSPGQGITGELFF.

The sample holds many counts of this clonotype. This chain joins TRBV2 and TRBJ2-7, with D possibly called TRBD1 or TRBD2 (5 bases each). The germline V gene encodes CDR1 SNHLY and CDR2 FYNNEI. V gave up 5 bases and J gave up 7 bases, with 15 bases separating them. The CDR3 runs 13 residues. The CDR3 DNA reads as TGTGCCAGCAGTTTTAAGGGGACGGAAGAGCAGTACTTC. Translation: CASSFKGTEEQYF. Supplemented by reference TRBV2 and TRBJ2-7, the full variable domain reads EPEVTQTPSHQVTQMGQEVILRCVPISNHLYFYWYRQILGQKVEFLVSFYNNEISEKSEIFDDQFSVERPDGSNFTLKIRSTKLEDSAMYFCASSFKGTEEQYFGPGTRLTVT.

This clonotype has a count of ten or more. The V gene is TRBV11-3, the J gene TRBJ2-1, with D perhaps TRBD1 or TRBD2 (5 bases each). V was cut by 5 bases and J by 6 bases, with 23 bases left in between. There are 17 residues in the CDR3. Germline CDR1 SGHNT, CDR2 YENEEA. This CDR3 is CASSHTTDYKVRNEQFF. The CDR3 DNA follows: TGTGCCAGCAGCCACACGACAGACTATAAGGTCCGCAATGAGCAGTTCTTC.

About this clonotype itself: The junction shows a germline mismatch at one end, possibly a read error. The chain employs TRBV4-3 and TRBJ2-1; 8 positions match TRBD1. The CDR3 is 13 amino acids. CDR1 is LGHNA, CDR2 YSLEER, per germline. The chain's CDR3 is CSSSQGVRDRYFF. CDR3 DNA: TGCTCCAGCAGCCAAGGTGTCCGGGACAGGTACTTCTTC.

This clonotype has at least ten counts. The gene calls are TRBV28 and TRBJ2-7; tentatively, D is TRBD1 (5 bases). The CDR3 spans 13 residues. The ends were cut back, 3 bases at V and 6 bases at J, with 12 bases in the middle. Germline-derived CDR1 and CDR2 are MDHEN and SYDVKM. The CDR3 DNA reads TGTGCCAGCAGTTTGGTCCCAGGGCGCGAGCAGTACTTC. This encodes CASSLVPGREQYF. The complete variable domain, with remaining parts taken from reference TRBV28 and TRBJ2-7, reads DVKVTQSSRYLVKRTGEKVFLECVQDMDHENMFWYRQDPGLGLRLIYFSYDVKMKEKGDIPEGYSVSREKKERFSLILESASTNQTSMYLCASSLVPGREQYFGPGTRLTVT.

This clonotype was detected ten times or more. The chain has TRBV5-6 and TRBJ1-6; D possibly corresponds to TRBD1 (6 bases). This CDR3 has 14 amino acids. The V end lost 4 bases, the J end lost 2 bases, and 7 bases lay between the germline ends. CDR1 is SGHDT, CDR2 YYEEEE, per germline. As DNA, the CDR3 is TGTGCCAGCAGCCGACAGGCCTATAATTCACCCCTCCACTTT. This codes for CASSRQAYNSPLHF.

Ten or more counts support this clonotype. The V gene is TRBV5-4, the J gene TRBJ2-4, with D perhaps matching TRBD2 (5 bases). Germline-derived CDR1 and CDR2 are SGHNT and YYREEE (reference sequence). The CDR3 extends over 18 amino acids. Trimming took off 5 bases at V and 0 bases at J, with 21 bases between the two ends. The CDR3 DNA reads as TGTGCCAGCAGATCAGGAGCCCCGAGGGATCGAGCCAAAAACATTCAGTACTTC. Translation gives CASRSGAPRDRAKNIQYF.